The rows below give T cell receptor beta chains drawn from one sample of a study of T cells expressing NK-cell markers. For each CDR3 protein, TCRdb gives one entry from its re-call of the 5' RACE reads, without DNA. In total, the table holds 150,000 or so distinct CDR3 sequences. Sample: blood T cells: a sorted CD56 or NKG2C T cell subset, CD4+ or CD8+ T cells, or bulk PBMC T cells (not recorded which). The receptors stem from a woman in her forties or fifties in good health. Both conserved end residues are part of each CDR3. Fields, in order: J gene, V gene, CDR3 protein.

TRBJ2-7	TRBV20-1	CSASTGTGVDEQYF
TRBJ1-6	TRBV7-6	CASSLGTTRSPLHF
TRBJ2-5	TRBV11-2	CASSLDTDLMEETQYF
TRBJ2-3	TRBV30	CAWTTGIGTDTQYF
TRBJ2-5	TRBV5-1	CASSLPDWETQYF
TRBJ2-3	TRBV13	CASSEAGTGKDTQYF
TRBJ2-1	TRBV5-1	CASSSEEYGTGNEQFF
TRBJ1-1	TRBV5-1	CASSLTGQGALNTEAFF
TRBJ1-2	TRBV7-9	CASALGGSTYGYTF
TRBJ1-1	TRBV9	CASSVAETMNTEAFF
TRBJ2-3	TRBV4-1	CASSQDRSDTQYF
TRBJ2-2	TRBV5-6	CASSSPAGTGRNTGELFF
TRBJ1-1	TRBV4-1	CASSQEGAANEAFF
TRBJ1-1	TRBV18	CASSETGGWQNTEAFF
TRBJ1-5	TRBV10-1	CASPREDSNQPQHF
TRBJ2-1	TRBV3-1	CASSRTTSLGSYNEQFF
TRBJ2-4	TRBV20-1	CSAKEREILIQYF
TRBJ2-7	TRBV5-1	CASSLVGYEQYF
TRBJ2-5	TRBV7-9	CASSPSLFGETQYF